One sample yielded the 9 T cell receptor beta chains listed below, sequenced in a study of shared clonotypes between healthy human individuals. Profiling relied on immunoSEQ multiplex PCR, and the TCRdb table lists in-frame clones only, not all of them. The sample holds approximately 1.4 million clones, nearly 99% seen once. The source material was naive CD4+ T cells sorted from blood. The subset: CD45RA+ positively selected. The receptor set was obtained from a man in his thirties or forties in good health.

CDR3 nucleotide sequence: TGTGCCAGCAGGGGGCGGGACCACTCCTACAATGAGCAGTTCTTC. Its translation is CASRGRDHSYNEQFF. The chain links TRBV2 to TRBJ2-1; weak D call: TRBD2 (6 bases). Germline values: CDR1 SNHLY, CDR2 FYNNEI. V lost 6 bases and J lost 0, with 12 bases in between. This CDR3 has 15 residues.

V usage is TRBV7-9 and J usage is TRBJ1-2; D ambiguous. Trimming removed 5 bases at V and 8 bases at J, with 18 bases between. Germline V CDR1 and CDR2: SEHNR, FQNEAQ (reference sequence). The CDR3 consists of 14 residues. CDR3 DNA: TGTGCCAGCAGCCGGGGAAGGAATCAGCAAGGCTACACCTTC. It encodes CASSRGRNQQGYTF.

The V call is TRBV9, the J call TRBJ2-7; the match to TRBD2 covers 13 bases. The CDR3 runs to 16 residues. The germline gives CDR1 SGDLS, CDR2 YYNGEE. V shed 4 bases and J 6 bases; nucleotides not matched to a gene: 10. The CDR3 region has the DNA TGTGCCAGCAGCCCAACGACTAGCGGGAGGACGGGCGAGCAGTACTTC. This sequence encodes CASSPTTSGRTGEQYF.

V gene TRBV5-1 combines with J gene TRBJ2-1; no reliable D call. Germline V gene data show CDR1 as SGHRS and CDR2 as YFSETQ. The CDR3 has 15 amino acids. Trimming stripped 6 bases from V and 1 base from J, with 14 bases between. CDR3: CASTPPNLSYNEQFF. The DNA of the CDR3 is TGCGCCAGCACCCCGCCTAACCTTTCCTACAATGAGCAGTTCTTC.

The V gene is TRBV2, the J gene TRBJ2-1; 13 bases are a match to TRBD2. This CDR3 is built from 15 residues. Trimming took 6 bases from V and 7 from J; bases not matched to a gene: 6. CDR1 SNHLY and CDR2 FYNNEI come from the germline V gene. The CDR3 loop reads CASRRTSGSLNEQFF. The CDR3 nucleotides are TGTGCCAGCAGAAGGACTAGCGGGAGCCTGAATGAGCAGTTCTTC.

This clone was picked up one time. The chain carries TRBV29-1 and TRBJ2-7; TRBD1 agrees at 7 bases. CDR3 length: 13 amino acids. V dropped 6 bases and J dropped 3; count of bases not matched to a gene: 8. The germline V gene encodes CDR1 SQVTM and CDR2 ANQGSEA. CDR3 loop: CSVVDRINYEQYF. In DNA form, the CDR3 reads TGCAGCGTCGTGGACAGGATCAACTACGAGCAGTACTTC.

J is TRBJ2-1 and V is TRBV5-1, with TRBD2 identical over 8 bases. V gave up 1 base and J gave up 4 bases; unmatched junction bases: 4. Germline V gene lookup returns CDR1 SGHRS and CDR2 YFSETQ. This CDR3 is built from 15 residues. The CDR3 sequence: CASSLSPSGYNEQFF. CDR3 nucleotide sequence: TGCGCCAGCAGCTTGTCTCCTAGCGGGTACAATGAGCAGTTCTTC.

This chain joins TRBV27 and TRBJ1-2; 9 positions match TRBD1. This CDR3 comprises 16 residues. The junction had 8 bases not matched to a gene; V was cut back by 5 bases and J by 1 base. Germline V gene sequence: CDR1 MNHEY, CDR2 SMNVEV (reference sequence). The CDR3 is CASSEGTGWDNYGYTF. CDR3 DNA: TGTGCCAGCAGTGAAGGGACAGGGTGGGATAACTATGGCTACACCTTC.

The chain uses TRBV5-1 and TRBJ2-7, with 9 bases lining up with TRBD1. This CDR3 has 14 residues. CDR1 is SGHRS and CDR2 is YFSETQ in the germline V gene. V shed 4 bases, J shed 2 bases, and the junction held 4 bases outside the gene matches. The CDR3 bases are TGCGCCAGCAGCATCGGGACAGGGCCCTACGAGCAGTACTTC. It translates to CASSIGTGPYEQYF. Based on the CDR3 plus reference TRBV5-1 and TRBJ2-7, the full variable domain is KAGVTQTPRYLIKTRGQQVTLSCSPISGHRSVSWYQQTPGQGLQFLFEYFSETQRNKGNFPGRFSGRQFSNSRSEMNVSTLELGDSALYLCASSIGTGPYEQYFGPGTRLTVT.